The clone carrying this T cell receptor (beta chain) was recorded only once. CDR1 is MNHEY, CDR2 SVGAGI, per germline. Trimming pared 7 bases from V and 2 bases from J, leaving 17 bases between. CDR3 length: 15 amino acids. Sequencing of TCRB used Survey level resolution. This table comes from immunoSEQ multiplex PCR, and its TCRdb copy is limited to in-frame clones, with some not included. The sample has around 10,000 clones; less than 80% are singletons. This sample was taken from a study of follicular helper T cells after annual influenza vaccination. The source of this sequence is an adult who received the influenza vaccine. This specimen consisted of CXCR5- memory CD4+ T cells sorted from blood, obtained 6 weeks after influenza vaccination. The rearrangement joins TRBV6-5 to TRBJ1-2; D not resolved. The CDR3 protein is CASNRLLGGNYGYTF. The CDR3 DNA follows: TGTGCCAGCAATAGACTCCTAGGAGGGAACTATGGCTACACCTTC.